In its sample, the clone carrying this T cell receptor (beta chain) was seen once. The source of the sample is a study of CD8+ T cells in alopecia areata. The wider study: The protocol delivered tofacitinib for 6 to 18 months, then withdrew it for 6 months.

The germline V and J ends were trimmed by 6 bases and 5 bases, with 10 bases remaining between them. This CDR3 is built from 12 residues. Germline V gene lookup returns CDR1 MDHEN and CDR2 SYDVKM. cDNA reverse transcribed from extracted RNA served as the sequencing template. Clones were sequenced by immunoSEQ multiplex PCR, and TCRdb holds only the in-frame ones, with some missing. The table lists roughly 170,000 clones, about 63% of them singletons. PBMC-derived CD4+ and CD8+ T cells were sorted. The receptor was isolated from a human donor with alopecia areata. The rearrangement joins TRBV28 to TRBJ2-5; D call uncertain. The sequencing here drew on CD4+ T cells sorted from blood, taken at week 0. The CDR3 DNA reads as TGTGCCAGCAGGTCGACCGTGGAGACCCAGTACTTC. It translates to CASRSTVETQYF.